This T cell receptor beta chain was obtained from a study of T cells after yellow fever vaccination. Study-wide points: Re-detected after boosting: most primary clones, approximately 97% of CD4 and over 80% of CD8.

As to this clonotype: The antigen remains undetermined.

There are 14 residues in the CDR3. The ends lost 5 bases at V and 10 bases at J; junction bases unmatched: 7. Germline V gene data show CDR1 as SGHDT and CDR2 as YYEEEE. Each CDR3 protein is one row after TCRdb ran MiXCR on the 5' RACE reads. The table lists about 370,000 distinct CDR3 sequences, approximately 10% of them singletons, with 18% in the top ten. The V and J genes are TRBV5-6 and TRBJ2-1; 12 nucleotides match TRBD2. The material sequenced was PBMCs, taken on the day of the first yellow fever vaccination. The TCR comes from a man aged 18 to 29 who received the YFV17D yellow fever vaccine. CDR3 coding DNA: TGTGCCAGCAGGTCTAGCGGGGGGGCCTGGGAGCAGTTCTTC. Residues: CASRSSGGAWEQFF.